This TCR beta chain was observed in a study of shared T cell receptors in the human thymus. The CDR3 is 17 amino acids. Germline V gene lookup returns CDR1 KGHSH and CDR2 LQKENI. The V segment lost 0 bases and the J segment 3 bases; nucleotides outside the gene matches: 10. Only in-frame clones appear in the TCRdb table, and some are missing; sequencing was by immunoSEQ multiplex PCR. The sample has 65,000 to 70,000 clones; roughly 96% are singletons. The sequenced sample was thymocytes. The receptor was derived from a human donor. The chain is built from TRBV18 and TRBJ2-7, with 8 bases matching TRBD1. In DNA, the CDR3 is TGTGCCAGCTCACCACCACAAGCGGACAGGGCGCACTACGAGCAGTACTTC. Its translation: CASSPPQADRAHYEQYF.